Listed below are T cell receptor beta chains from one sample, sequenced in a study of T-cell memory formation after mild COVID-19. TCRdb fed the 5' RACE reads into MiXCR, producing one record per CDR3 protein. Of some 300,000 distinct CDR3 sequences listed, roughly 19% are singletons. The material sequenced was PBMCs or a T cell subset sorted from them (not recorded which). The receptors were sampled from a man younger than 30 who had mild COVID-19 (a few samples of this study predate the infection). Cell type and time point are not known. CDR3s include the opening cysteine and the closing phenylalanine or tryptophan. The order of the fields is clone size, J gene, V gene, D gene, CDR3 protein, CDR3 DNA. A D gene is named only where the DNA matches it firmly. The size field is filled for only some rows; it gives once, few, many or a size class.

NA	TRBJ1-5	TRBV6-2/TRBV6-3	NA	CASSYGGTGNQPQHF	TGTGCCAGCAGTTACGGTGGGACGGGCAATCAGCCCCAGCATTTT
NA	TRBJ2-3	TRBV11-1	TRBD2	CASSSYSGGPVDTQYF	TGTGCCAGCAGCTCATATAGCGGGGGGCCGGTGGATACGCAGTATTTT
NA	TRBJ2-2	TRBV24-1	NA	CATSLTGDPKMDTGELFF	TGTGCCACCAGTCTTACGGGGGACCCGAAAATGGACACCGGGGAGCTGTTTTTT
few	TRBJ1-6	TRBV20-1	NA	CSAQDRSQNSPLHF	TGCAGTGCCCAAGACAGGAGTCAGAATTCACCCCTCCACTTT
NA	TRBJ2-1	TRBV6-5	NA	CASSYDVRGYNEQFF	TGTGCCAGCAGTTACGATGTTAGAGGTTACAATGAGCAGTTCTTC
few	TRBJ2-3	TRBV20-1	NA	CSASGATLRSDTQYF	TGCAGTGCTAGCGGGGCAACCCTGCGGTCAGATACGCAGTATTTT
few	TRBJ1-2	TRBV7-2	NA	CASSSYQGFYGYTF	TGTGCCAGCAGCTCCTACCAGGGGTTCTATGGCTACACCTTC
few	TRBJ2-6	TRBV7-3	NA	CASGGPSGANVLTF	TGTGCCAGCGGGGGGCCGTCTGGGGCCAACGTCCTGACTTTC
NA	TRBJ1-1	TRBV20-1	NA	CSARDPAGRGMNTEAFF	TGCAGTGCTAGAGACCCAGCGGGCAGGGGAATGAACACTGAAGCTTTCTTT
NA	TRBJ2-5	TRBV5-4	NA	CASSFDRLETQYF	TGTGCCAGCAGCTTTGACAGGCTGGAGACCCAGTACTTC
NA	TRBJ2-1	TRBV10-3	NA	CASTGSYNEQFF	TGTGCCTCCACGGGGTCCTACAATGAGCAGTTCTTC
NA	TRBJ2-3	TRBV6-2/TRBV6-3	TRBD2	CASIQRRGVSTDTQYF	TGTGCCAGCATCCAAAGGCGGGGGGTGAGCACAGATACGCAGTATTTT
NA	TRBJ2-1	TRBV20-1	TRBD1	CSARDPNRGRNEQFF	TGCAGTGCTAGAGACCCGAACAGGGGGCGAAATGAGCAGTTCTTC
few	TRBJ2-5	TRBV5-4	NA	CASSSSGTPKGETQYF	TGTGCCAGCAGCTCATCCGGGACACCGAAGGGGGAGACCCAGTACTTC
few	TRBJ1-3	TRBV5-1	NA	CASSAGTDSGNTIYF	TGCGCCAGCAGCGCCGGGACTGACTCTGGAAACACCATATATTTT
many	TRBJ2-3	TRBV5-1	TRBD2	CASSSSGGSSTDTQYF	TGCGCCAGCAGCTCCAGCGGGGGGAGTAGCACAGATACGCAGTATTTT
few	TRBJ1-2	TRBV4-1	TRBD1	CASSQDWTGPNYGYTF	TGCGCCAGCAGCCAAGATTGGACAGGGCCCAACTATGGCTACACCTTC
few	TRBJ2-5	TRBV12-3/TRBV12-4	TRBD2	CASSFTSGGRRETQYF	TGTGCCAGCAGTTTTACTAGCGGGGGCCGTAGAGAGACCCAGTACTTC
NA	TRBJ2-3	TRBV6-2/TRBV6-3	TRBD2	CASSRDYPDTQYF	TGTGCCAGCAGTAGGGACTACCCAGATACGCAGTATTTT
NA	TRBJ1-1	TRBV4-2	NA	CASSQGSGGATEAFF	TGTGCCAGCAGCCAAGGGTCCGGGGGTGCGACTGAAGCTTTCTTT
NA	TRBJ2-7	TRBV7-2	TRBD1	CASSLAWDRVFYEQYF	TGTGCCAGCAGCTTAGCTTGGGACAGGGTCTTCTACGAGCAGTACTTC
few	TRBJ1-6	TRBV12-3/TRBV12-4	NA	CASSPEYNSPLHF	TGTGCCAGCAGTCCAGAGTATAATTCACCCCTCCACTTT
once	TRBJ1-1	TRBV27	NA	CASSPRVVNTEAFF	TGTGCCAGCAGTCCTAGGGTAGTAAACACTGAAGCTTTCTTT
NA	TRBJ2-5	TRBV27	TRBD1	CASSLGPTGTYQETQYF	TGTGCCAGCAGTTTAGGGCCGACAGGGACGTACCAAGAGACCCAGTACTTC
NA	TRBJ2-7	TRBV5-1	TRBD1	CASSLQYEGAYEQYF	TGCGCCAGCAGCTTGCAGTATGAGGGGGCTTACGAGCAGTACTTC
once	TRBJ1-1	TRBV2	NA	CASSEWGRADTEAFF	TGTGCCAGCAGTGAATGGGGACGGGCGGACACTGAAGCTTTCTTT
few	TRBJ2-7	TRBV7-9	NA	CASSLQAGSYEQYF	TGTGCCAGCAGCTTACAGGCGGGGTCCTACGAGCAGTACTTC
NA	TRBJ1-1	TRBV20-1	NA	CSVRAEGQTVAFF	TGCAGTGTTCGGGCCGAGGGGCAAACTGTAGCTTTCTTT
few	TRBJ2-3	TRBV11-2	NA	CASRIPGGVRDTQYF	TGTGCCAGCAGAATACCCGGAGGGGTAAGGGATACGCAGTATTTT
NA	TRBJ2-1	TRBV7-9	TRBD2	CASSLVAGGWNEQFF	TGTGCCAGCAGCTTAGTTGCGGGGGGGTGGAATGAGCAGTTCTTC
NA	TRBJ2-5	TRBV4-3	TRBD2	CASSPGLADQETQYF	TGCGCCAGCAGCCCAGGACTAGCGGACCAAGAGACCCAGTACTTC
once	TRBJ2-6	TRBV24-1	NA	CATSEQNSGANVLTF	TGTGCCACCAGTGAACAGAACTCTGGGGCCAACGTCCTGACTTTC
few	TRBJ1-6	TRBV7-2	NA	CASSLVSGKGSPLHF	TGTGCCAGCAGCTTAGTATCGGGGAAGGGTTCACCCCTCCACTTT
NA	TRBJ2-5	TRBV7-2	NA	CASSPGLGGAFETQYF	TGTGCCAGCAGCCCCGGTCTGGGGGGGGCGTTCGAGACCCAGTACTTC
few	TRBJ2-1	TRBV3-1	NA	CASSLDKSSYNEQFF	TGTGCCAGCAGCCTGGACAAGAGCTCCTACAATGAGCAGTTCTTC
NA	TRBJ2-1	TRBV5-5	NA	CASRSGNEQFF	TGTGCCAGCAGATCCGGCAATGAGCAGTTCTTC
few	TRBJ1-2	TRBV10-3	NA	CAISDTYGYTF	TGTGCCATCAGTGACACCTATGGCTACACCTTC
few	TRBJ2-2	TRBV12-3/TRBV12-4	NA	CASSQMGGGGELFF	TGTGCCAGCAGCCAGATGGGGGGAGGCGGGGAGCTGTTTTTT
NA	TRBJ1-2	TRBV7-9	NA	CASSSRPDGGYTF	TGTGCCAGCAGCTCGCGCCCAGACGGTGGCTACACCTTC
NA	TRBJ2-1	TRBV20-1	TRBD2	CSATSGGSEQFF	TGCAGTGCTACTAGCGGGGGATCTGAGCAGTTCTTC
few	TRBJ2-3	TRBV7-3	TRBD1	CASSQQGVADTQYF	TGTGCCAGCAGCCAACAGGGGGTGGCTGATACGCAGTATTTT
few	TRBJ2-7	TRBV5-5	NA	CASSLVDSSYEQYF	TGTGCCAGCAGCTTGGTGGACAGCTCCTACGAGCAGTACTTC